A selection of T cell receptor beta chains follows, all from one sample in a study of spatial heterogeneity in lung cancer. Using its own MiXCR run on the 5' RACE reads, TCRdb lists one record per CDR3 protein. The sample consists of tens of thousands of distinct CDR3 sequences, around 12% of them appearing once. Material: PBMCs, obtained at surgery. The receptor source for this set is a male donor with early-stage non-small cell lung cancer. CDR3s include the opening cysteine and the closing phenylalanine or tryptophan. The D gene is left open where the match is weak. Rows give clone size only sometimes, using once, few, many, or a class for an expanded clone.

TRBJ2-5,NA,NA,TRBV4-1,TGCGCCAGCAGCCAAGAAGGCAGGTACCAAGAGACCCAGTACTTC,CASSQEGRYQETQYF
TRBJ1-1,TRBD1,NA,TRBV24-1,TGTGCCACCATGGGACAGAGGAACACTGAAGCTTTCTTT,CATMGQRNTEAFF
TRBJ2-3,NA,NA,TRBV21-1,TGTGCCAGCAGCAAAAATGGTCGGACTAGCACAGATACGCAGTATTTT,CASSKNGRTSTDTQYF
TRBJ2-2,NA,NA,TRBV25-1,TGTGCCAGCAGTGGAGGCAGATACACCGGGGAGCTGTTTTTT,CASSGGRYTGELFF
TRBJ2-3,TRBD2,NA,TRBV19,TGTGCCAGTAGTACTAGCGGGACAACAGATACGCAGTATTTT,CASSTSGTTDTQYF
TRBJ2-3,NA,few,TRBV27,TGTGCCAGCAGCCCTTGGGGCACAGATACGCAGTATTTT,CASSPWGTDTQYF
TRBJ2-7,NA,few,TRBV2,TGTGCCAGCAGTAGGACAGTCTACGAGCAGTACTTC,CASSRTVYEQYF
TRBJ2-1,TRBD1,few,TRBV29-1,TGCAGCGTCCAGGGGGAATTCTCCTACAATGAGCAGTTCTTC,CSVQGEFSYNEQFF
TRBJ2-2,NA,many,TRBV6-5,TGTGCCAGCAGTTACGACTCCCCCCGCACCGGGGAGCTGTTTTTT,CASSYDSPRTGELFF
TRBJ2-5,TRBD1,NA,TRBV6-5,TGTGCCAGCAGTCAGCATAACAGGGGCCCGGGTTTGGAGACCCAGTACTTC,CASSQHNRGPGLETQYF
TRBJ2-5,NA,few,TRBV11-2,TGTGCCAGCAGCTTGGGCGGGGAACGCCAAGAGACCCAGTACTTC,CASSLGGERQETQYF
TRBJ2-1,NA,NA,TRBV28,TGTGCCAGCAAAGCCGGCGGGACTCACGTAAACAATGAGCAGTTCTTC,CASKAGGTHVNNEQFF
TRBJ2-7,NA,NA,TRBV3-1,TGTGCCAGCAGCCAAGCCAGGACCCTCTACGAGCAGTACTTC,CASSQARTLYEQYF